This entry describes one T cell receptor (beta chain). There are many counts of this clonotype. Its binding antigen is unknown. No much larger clone exists at a distance of one base, and base qualities are not known. This sample stems from a study of CD8 T cells in ankylosing spondylitis (dated by TCRdb to about 2017). General notes on the study: T cell receptor beta repertoires were profiled in healthy donors and ankylosing spondylitis patients so that disease-linked TCR variants could be found. Peripheral blood was sampled, and synovial fluid was also collected from ankylosing spondylitis patients. In total, the full study cohort was made up of over a hundred healthy donors and about two dozen ankylosing spondylitis patients.

After removal of 5 bases from V and 4 bases from J, the junction retains 7 bases not matched to a gene. Measured from the cysteine to the phenylalanine, the CDR3 is 14 residues long. Kept here is only the CDR3 DNA, which spans 42 bases and is read in frame from base 1. The germline V gene sets CDR1 to SGHAT and CDR2 to FQNNGV. The sequencing machine was an Illumina HiSeq 2500. TCR beta libraries were prepared by quantitative 5'-RACE with molecular barcodes. From the authors' description of their analysis: A new computational method, built on a probabilistic model of VDJ rearrangement, was used to identify disease-linked TCR variants. The public reads were reprocessed in TCRdb via fastp at Q25 and MiXCR, keeping in-frame beta chains. Each CDR3 protein gets just one entry, which takes the most common genes and DNA from the rows behind it. The V and J calls follow TCRdb's processing rather than the paper's. The sample has around 490,000 distinct CDR3 sequences on record, approximately 5% of them singletons. Of the sample, roughly 3.2% falls within the top ten clones.

Paper-wide results and their limitations: Some motif variants had previously been reported in the synovial fluid and blood of reactive arthritis patients, which suggests shared mechanisms of disease initiation. According to the report, matched synovial fluid samples from ankylosing spondylitis patients were significantly enriched for the disease-linked clones. A TCR beta motif of about 8 highly homologous amino acid variants appeared characteristic of blood from ankylosing spondylitis patients. The disease-linked clones had a CD8+ phenotype and were found at relatively low frequencies in peripheral blood.

This clonotype originated in a male donor with ankylosing spondylitis. The sequenced sample was blood, either unsorted or a sorted T cell fraction (not recorded which). Here the chain combines TRBV11-2 and TRBJ2-7, with 8 central nucleotides matching TRBD1. The base sequence is TGTGCCAGCAGCCCCTGGACAGGGCAGTACGAGCAGTACTTC. The resulting protein is CASSPWTGQYEQYF. When the CDR3 is completed using the reference TRBV11-2 and TRBJ2-7 genes on either side, the full variable domain is EAGVAQSPRYKIIEKRQSVAFWCNPISGHATLYWYQQILGQGPKLLIQFQNNGVVDDSQLPKDRFSAERLKGVDSTLKIQPAKLEDSAVYLCASSPWTGQYEQYFGPGTRLTVT.